The following is a T cell receptor (beta chain) sequence with its context. What antigen it recognizes has not been identified. No base quality values were provided; no much bigger clone lies one nucleotide off. To prepare the library, the immunoSEQ multiplex PCR assay was applied. For the multiplex PCR, a mixture combining 60 forward primers for TCR Vbeta segments and 13 reverse primers for TCR Jbeta segments was used. The CDR3 region of rearranged TCR beta genes was amplified from genomic DNA with a multiplex PCR assay. Amplified TCR beta libraries were sequenced as 87-base-pair reads on the Illumina HiSeq System. In the source study's methods: A later analysis tallied tens of millions of unique TCR beta chains across the 700 or so repertoires, and approximately 9.9 million of those chains were shared by two or more donors. Raw reads were error-corrected and collapsed into unique sequences by a nearest-neighbor algorithm in which closely related sequences were merged to remove PCR and sequencing errors. To assign V, D and J gene segments, CDR3 sequences were aligned to IMGT reference sequences. Each retained sequence needed at least a six-nucleotide match to both a V gene segment and a J gene segment. Rearrangements were classified as productive when the CDR3 lacked stop codons and remained in frame with V and J, and all other rearrangements were classified as non-productive. CDR3 was defined by IMGT convention, running from the second conserved V-encoded cysteine to the conserved J-encoded phenylalanine. In an earlier analysis of around 540 of the donors, sequences lacking an unambiguous match to a single V gene segment were excluded. In an earlier analysis of 587 of the donors, V segments were called functional above 56.7% productive rearrangements and were called segregating when the between-donor standard deviation exceeded 5%. A statistical classification framework was built to diagnose cytomegalovirus status from the catalog of TCR beta chain sequences. A later analysis assigned V and J genes by comparing TCR nucleotide sequences with IMGT/GENE-DB human TR gene sequences. A later analysis assigned CDR3 sequences and most-parsimonious VDJ recombination scenarios with the TCRdist pipeline. In a later analysis, each TCR beta chain was defined by its CDR3 amino acid sequence together with its V-gene family, and reads without a unique V-gene family were excluded. In a later analysis, 450 to 600 highly shared, low-generation-probability nucleotide sequences were removed to address suspected cross-contamination and a sequencing artifact. In a later analysis, a clonal expansion index for each public chain was calculated from normalized within-repertoire ranks of inferred template counts. In a later analysis, generation probabilities were computed using a VDJ recombination model fitted to out-of-frame rearrangements, and the results were checked against IGoR. A later analysis scored TCR-TCR, TCR-HLA and TCR-CMV co-occurrence with hypergeometric tests, applying a repertoire-size bias correction to TCR pairs. To estimate false discovery rates, a later analysis permuted the HLA or CMV assignments 20 times. In a later analysis, co-occurring TCRs were grouped using DBSCAN, and TCRdist sequence similarity was added for clustering within HLA-allele-positive subsets. Repertoires with fewer than 30,000 or more than 120,000 public chains were left out of co-occurrence clustering, as were several repertoires with anomalous nucleotide sharing. TCRdb limited this immuneACCESS table to in-frame rearrangements with V and J called. A share of clones is missing; checked studies link under half to unresolved V genes, and the rest is unexplained. D and trimming come from the DNA, and the V and J calls and clone size come from that table. For this sample there are 200,000 to 250,000 clones; more than 75% appear just once. About 2.5% of the sample comes from the top ten.

The cohort consisted of 650 to 700 healthy bone marrow donors. All cohort members were sampled while nominally healthy, although unrecorded immune exposures were likely present. The donor was CMV seronegative and was included in the group of approximately 350 seronegative cohort members. Each donor provided a peripheral blood sample, and peripheral blood mononuclear cells were used for TCR beta sequencing. The Qiagen DNeasy Blood Extraction Kit was used to extract genomic DNA from the blood cell samples. These data belong to a study of cytomegalovirus exposure and HLA in healthy donors (dated by TCRdb to about 2017). Turning to the overall study: An earlier analysis of about 530 of the donors reported 276 Gb of sequence data and some 110 million unique TCR beta sequences obtained from around 180 million T cells. An early release covering about 600 HLA-typed donors comprised about 300 gigabases of sequencing data and 85 million to 100 million unique TCR sequences. Among the roughly 400 genotyped donors, approximately 81% belonged to the genetic ancestry cluster associated with self-reported Caucasian donors. The aim of the study was to test whether cataloging public T cell receptors could identify signatures of past pathogen exposure. The study used immunosequencing to profile the T cell repertoires of 600 to 850 subjects and linked those repertoires to cytomegalovirus serostatus. Besides the first cohort of roughly 700 subjects, a separate validation cohort made up of over 100 different subjects was used. High-throughput TCR immunosequencing, statistical association of individual TCRs with disease status, and machine learning were combined to predict cytomegalovirus infection status. To study patterns of TCR occurrence, a later analysis re-analyzed previously published TCR beta repertoires from 650 to 750 donors and added high-resolution HLA genotyping. The later analysis used no new phenotypic data to find candidate immune exposures, relying instead on TCR beta sequences and their occurrence across donors. An earlier analysis of approximately 640 of the donors applied high-throughput TCR beta sequencing to assess whether each TCR beta V gene segment acted as functional or pseudogenic. Donor age, sex, ethnicity and CMV serostatus were collected together with the repertoire data. Genome-wide SNP genotypes for about 65% of the roughly 700 donors were used in a later genetic analysis, which treated that subset as a discovery cohort. All discovery cohort repertoires had been generated on a single sequencing platform. Class I and class II HLA loci were covered by the typing at four-digit resolution. Typing coverage varied by locus: roughly 629-630 donors for A, B, C, DRB1 and DQB1; around 560 for DQA1; over 600 for DPA1; around 490 for DPB1. Because of strong linkage in the cohort, roughly 5 DR-DQ haplotypes were treated as single units for association and clustering. Across about 380 genotyped donors of the cohort, an average of approximately 200,000 unique TCR beta nucleotide sequences per donor were sequenced, and roughly a sixth of those sequences were non-productive. Beyond this particular receptor, the publication reports: According to a later analysis, parvovirus B19, influenza, CMV and Epstein-Barr virus appeared linked to several top co-occurrence clusters. Because HLA typing was missing for some donors at each locus, association tests included only the typed subset. According to a later analysis, most CMV-associated TCR beta chains appeared to be HLA-restricted, and the HLA associations seemed to be driven largely by CMV exposure. In a later analysis, some 17,000 TCR beta sequences were associated with specific HLA alleles at a false discovery rate of 0.05. A few of the identified cytomegalovirus-associated TCR beta chains were confirmed in vitro to be specific for cytomegalovirus antigens. The presence/absence analyses assumed that sequencing depth was roughly uniform across donors, and that assumption may not be true. Cytomegalovirus status was reported to be diagnosed by the classifier with high specificity and sensitivity in both the original and validation cohorts. Because the 87-base-pair reads could not distinguish some IMGT-functional V segments, including TRBV6-2 and TRBV6-3, those segments were excluded. V-gene and J-gene trimming of TCR beta chains was associated with a missense DCLRE1C variant in a later genetic analysis, and the association was replicated in an independent cohort. The only immune exposure information available for the cohort was CMV serostatus. Most TCR sequences were observed very rarely across donors, whereas some public TCRs were present in many individuals. An earlier analysis of approximately 600 of the donors showed that most TCR beta V segments appeared in productive rearrangements either about 87% or about 30% of the time, which broadly matched IMGT annotations. A further reported finding was that TCR beta sequences accurately predicted the HLA-A and HLA-B alleles for most subjects in the first cohort. In the study, about 150 TCR beta chains were listed as associated with cytomegalovirus. The authors suggested that the approach could potentially be generalized to other disease states and immunological phenotypes. Strong co-occurrence of HLA alleles, especially DR and DQ, made assigning TCR associations to individual alleles difficult. A later analysis found that TCR association rates varied across HLA loci, with DRB1 alleles showing the most associated TCRs and HLA-C alleles the fewest. The cohort was sequenced for TCR beta chains only, and without alpha or paired-chain data the features that could be detected were limited. A cluster of highly shared sequence variants was judged likely to represent a technical artifact of the sequencing pipeline. Some 15 rarely observed V segments, including chromosome 9 orphons, were excluded from the earlier analysis of several hundred of the donors because counts were too low. According to a later genetic analysis, donors in an Asian-associated ancestry cluster had fewer N-insertions in productive TCRs than the approximately 670-donor mean. Compared with equally common non-associated chains, HLA-associated TCR beta chains in a later analysis were more clonally expanded and had lower generation probabilities. Correlated functional status among segregating V segments might be attributable to linkage disequilibrium, but an unknown experimental factor could not be ruled out.

The germline V gene specifies SGHVS as CDR1 and FNYEAQ as CDR2. The cysteine opens and the phenylalanine closes a CDR3 of 13 amino acids. Kept here is only the CDR3 DNA, which spans 39 bases and is read in frame from base 1. The junction carries 8 bases between V and J, which are trimmed by 1 base and 5 bases respectively. The rearrangement joined TRBV7-6 to TRBJ2-5; no D gene call is confident. The clonotype comes from a woman aged 40-49 years in good health and CMV-seronegative. The sample taken for sequencing was PBMCs. The nucleotide sequence is TGTGCCAGCAGCTTAGGATCGAGCGAGACCCAGTACTTC. Translation gives CASSLGSSETQYF.